Presented here are 13 T cell receptor beta chains from one specimen sequenced in a study of control samples from healthy donors and cancer patients. Method: immunoSEQ multiplex PCR; TCRdb's copy keeps in-frame clones and lacks some. The data contain over 100,000 clones, over 80% of them singletons. The sequenced sample was blood. These receptors originate from a woman aged 45-65 years in good health.

This clone has a single count. The V call is TRBV6-5, the J call TRBJ1-5; 9 bases fit TRBD1. The CDR3 is made up of 13 amino acids. Germline V lookup: CDR1 MNHEY, CDR2 SVGAGI. V shed 7 bases and J 7 bases; nucleotides not matched to a gene: 5. The CDR3: CASKQGAGQPQHF. The CDR3 region has the DNA TGTGCCAGCAAACAGGGGGCTGGGCAGCCCCAGCATTTT.

The chain employs TRBV4-2 and TRBJ1-2; TRBD1 might be the D (5 bases). CDR1 is LGHNA and CDR2 is YNFKEQ in the germline V gene. The CDR3 is made up of 15 amino acids. Trimming pared 0 bases from V and 4 bases from J, leaving 12 bases between. The CDR3 DNA follows: TGTGCCAGCAGCCAAGATGGGGCAGGGACCTATGGCTACACCTTC. Its translation: CASSQDGAGTYGYTF.

This sequence joins TRBV3-1 (or the pseudogene TRBV3-2) and TRBJ1-3, with TRBD1 as a possible D gene (5 bases). CDR3 length: 14 amino acids. From germline, CDR1 is LGHDT and CDR2 YNNKEL (reference sequence). Trimming shortened V by 3 bases and J by 4 bases, and 10 bases separated the two germline ends. Here the CDR3 reads CASSQLTVGNTIYF. The DNA of the CDR3 is TGTGCCAGCAGCCAGTTGACAGTGGGAAACACCATATATTTT.

The V and J genes are TRBV28 and TRBJ1-3; D gene uncertain. The CDR3 is 16 amino acids. V was trimmed by 5 bases and J by 0 bases, leaving 14 bases between them. Per germline, CDR1 MDHEN and CDR2 SYDVKM. CDR3 nucleotides: TGTGCCAGCAGTCCCCGACGGACGGGCTCTGGAAACACCATATATTTT. This gives the protein CASSPRRTGSGNTIYF.

V usage is TRBV12-3 or TRBV12-4 and J usage is TRBJ2-7; D tentatively fits TRBD1 or TRBD2 (5 bases each). This CDR3 spans 13 amino acids. V lost 7 bases to trimming and J lost 0 bases, with 10 bases between them. The CDR3, as DNA: TGTGCCAGCAAGGAGGACAACTCCTACGAGCAGTACTTC. Its protein product is CASKEDNSYEQYF.

This clone was recorded only once. The chain recombines TRBV5-6 with TRBJ1-1; D is unresolved. Germline CDR1 SGHDT, CDR2 YYEEEE. V was cut by 1 base and J by 5 bases, with 15 bases left in between. This CDR3 region has 15 residues. The CDR3 loop reads CASSLNPGVGTEAFF. DNA for the CDR3: TGTGCCAGCAGCTTGAATCCAGGAGTGGGGACTGAAGCTTTCTTT. Supplemented by reference TRBV5-6 and TRBJ1-1, the full variable domain reads DAGVTQSPTHLIKTRGQQVTLRCSPKSGHDTVSWYQQALGQGPQFIFQYYEEEERQRGNFPDRFSGHQFPNYSSELNVNALLLGDSALYLCASSLNPGVGTEAFFGQGTRLTVV.

This sequence joins TRBV28 and TRBJ1-1, with 8 bases identical to TRBD1. The V segment lost 7 bases and the J segment 3 bases; nucleotides outside the gene matches: 7. Germline-derived CDR1 and CDR2 are MDHEN and SYDVKM. This CDR3 has 14 amino acids. The CDR3 loop is CASTATGVHTEAFF. The CDR3, as DNA: TGTGCCAGCACCGCGACAGGGGTACACACTGAAGCTTTCTTT. Full variable domain (outside the CDR3, taken from reference TRBV28 and TRBJ1-1): DVKVTQSSRYLVKRTGEKVFLECVQDMDHENMFWYRQDPGLGLRLIYFSYDVKMKEKGDIPEGYSVSREKKERFSLILESASTNQTSMYLCASTATGVHTEAFFGQGTRLTVV.

The V and J genes are TRBV28 and TRBJ1-2; no clear D. V lost 8 bases and J 8 bases, leaving 9 bases between the germline ends. The CDR3 is made up of 10 amino acids. CDR1 is MDHEN, CDR2 SYDVKM, per germline. CDR3 sequence: CASGRAGYTF. The CDR3 DNA reads as TGTGCCAGCGGGCGGGCAGGCTACACCTTC.

This sequence joins TRBV30 and TRBJ1-2, with D possibly TRBD1 on 6 matching bases. The CDR3 runs to 12 residues. Per germline, CDR1 GTSNPN and CDR2 SVGIG (reference sequence). V was pared by 2 bases and J by 5 bases, with 9 bases between. In DNA, the CDR3 is TGTGCCTGGAGTTTAGGGGGTTATGGCTACACCTTC. Translation: CAWSLGGYGYTF.

The V and J genes are TRBV5-1 and TRBJ1-1, with D possibly being TRBD1 (6 bases). This CDR3 comprises 14 residues. The V gene lost 2 bases and the J gene lost 3 bases, with 11 bases spanning the gap. CDR1 is SGHRS and CDR2 is YFSETQ in the germline V gene. CDR3 nucleotides: TGCGCCAGCAGCTTCGGGACAAGGGACACTGAAGCTTTCTTT. As protein: CASSFGTRDTEAFF.

This clone was picked up a small number of times. The rearrangement links TRBV30 to TRBJ2-7; possible D gene TRBD1, 5 bases. The germline V gene encodes CDR1 GTSNPN and CDR2 SVGIG (reference sequence). Trimming stripped 0 bases from V and 6 bases from J, with 9 bases between. This CDR3 contains 12 residues. The CDR3 loop reads CAWSVGRVEQYF. CDR3 coding DNA: TGTGCCTGGAGTGTAGGCAGGGTCGAGCAGTACTTC.

Note on this clone: One junction end disagrees with the germline gene, perhaps due to a read error. This chain joins TRBV7-7 and TRBJ1-1; no clear D gene. Germline V CDR1 and CDR2: SSHAT, FNYEAQ (reference sequence). The CDR3 sequence is 13 residues long. The CDR3 is CASSLDVNTEAFF. The CDR3 DNA reads as TGTGCTAGCAGCTTGGACGTAAACACTGAAGCTTTCTTT.

The chain links TRBV7-2 to TRBJ2-7; D is perhaps TRBD1 or TRBD2 (5 bases each). Germline CDR1 is SGHTA and CDR2 is FQGNSA. This CDR3 has 13 amino acids. V was pared by 0 bases and J by 7 bases, with 10 bases between. The CDR3 DNA follows: TGTGCCAGCAGCTTAGCGGGGGTCGGAGAGCAGTACTTC. This codes for CASSLAGVGEQYF.